The 27 T cell receptor beta chains reported below all come from one sample, sequenced in a study of beta chain features in type 1 diabetes. The investigators reverse transcribed all of the isolated RNA, so they sequenced expressed TCRB transcripts. The assay was immunoSEQ multiplex PCR, and TCRdb's table has in-frame clones only and misses some. The sample includes approximately 240,000 clones, about a sixth of them seen just once. Findings and caveats of the study: Type 1 diabetes patients had TCRB CDR3s that were shorter (moderately but significantly so) in all four CD4+ subsets.

No antigen is known for these receptors. Sequenced input: naive CD4+ T cells from blood. The receptors stem from a man younger than 40 with type 1 diabetes.

The rearrangement uses TRBV2 and TRBJ2-3; D perhaps matches TRBD1 (5 bases). V lost 7 bases to trimming and J lost 1 base, with 9 bases between them. The CDR3 totals 13 residues. The germline gives CDR1 SNHLY, CDR2 FYNNEI. The CDR3 DNA sequence: TGTGCCAGCACAAAGACAGGCACAGATACGCAGTATTTT. Its protein is CASTKTGTDTQYF.

This clone was counted between two and nine times. The chain links TRBV29-1 to TRBJ2-3; no clear D gene. Trimming removed 8 bases at V and 1 base at J, with 4 bases between. CDR3 length: 10 amino acids. Germline-derived CDR1 and CDR2 are SQVTM and ANQGSEA. For the CDR3, the DNA is TGCAGCTCCTGCACAGATACGCAGTATTTT. As protein: CSSCTDTQYF.

V gene TRBV9 combines with J gene TRBJ2-4, with TRBD2 as a possible D gene (6 bases). The CDR3 extends over 14 amino acids. Germline lookup yields CDR1 SGDLS and CDR2 YYNGEE. Between the trimmed V and J ends, which lost 3 bases and 6 bases, there was a span of 13 bases. The CDR3 region is CASSATGVANIQYF. The CDR3 DNA is TGTGCCAGCAGCGCCACGGGGGTTGCAAACATTCAGTACTTC. The variable domain in full, with the rest retrieved from reference TRBV9 and TRBJ2-4, is DSGVTQTPKHLITATGQRVTLRCSPRSGDLSVYWYQQSLDQGLQFLIQYYNGEERAKGNILERFSAQQFPDLHSELNLSSLELGDSALYFCASSATGVANIQYFGAGTRLSVL.

V and J are TRBV5-1 and TRBJ2-7; 10 bases are a match to TRBD2. J gave up 3 bases and V 4 bases, and 4 bases lay outside the gene matches. This CDR3 spans 14 amino acids. The V gene's germline CDR1 is SGHRS and CDR2 YFSETQ. DNA for the CDR3: TGCGCCAGCAGCCCCGGGACTAGCGACTACGAGCAGTACTTC. Translated, it gives CASSPGTSDYEQYF.

This clone was seen more than once but under ten times. The chain joins TRBV7-9 to TRBJ2-7; 8 bases line up with TRBD1. V was pared by 1 base and J by 6 bases, with 5 bases of the junction left unmatched. This CDR3 is built from 14 residues. The germline gives CDR1 SEHNR, CDR2 FQNEAQ (reference sequence). The CDR3 bases are TGTGCCAGCAGCTTAGGATCGACAGGGGTCGAGCAGTACTTC. Protein sequence: CASSLGSTGVEQYF. Complete variable domain (other parts from reference TRBV7-9 and TRBJ2-7): DTGVSQNPRHKITKRGQNVTFRCDPISEHNRLYWYRQTLGQGPEFLTYFQNEAQLEKSRLLSDRFSAERPKGSFSTLEIQRTEQGDSAMYLCASSLGSTGVEQYFGPGTRLTVT.

This rearrangement joins TRBV7-2 to TRBJ2-1; TRBD2 aligns across 9 bases. With 3 bases clipped from V and 6 bases from J, the junction kept 6 bases outside the gene matches. Germline V gives CDR1 SGHTA, CDR2 FQGNSA. The CDR3 loop spans 15 amino acids. The DNA for the CDR3 is TGTGCCAGCAGCTTTTCTAGCGGGACGATCAATGAGCAGTTCTTC. Translation: CASSFSSGTINEQFF.

The CDR3 loop reads CAWSAGTTTGELFF. CDR3 bases: TGTGCCTGGAGCGCCGGGACTACGACCGGGGAGCTGTTTTTT. V usage is TRBV30 and J usage is TRBJ2-2, with 7 positions matching TRBD2. The CDR3 runs 14 residues. V gave up 3 bases and J gave up 5 bases; unmatched junction bases: 6. CDR1 GTSNPN and CDR2 SVGIG come from the germline V gene (reference sequence). The whole variable domain, filled in from reference TRBV30 and TRBJ2-2, reads SQTIHQWPATLVQPVGSPLSLECTVEGTSNPNLYWYRQAAGRGLQLLFYSVGIGQISSEVPQNLSASRPQDRQFILSSKKLLLSDSGFYLCAWSAGTTTGELFFGEGSRLTVL.

CDR3 amino acids: CAWRPGGPFDEQFF. The CDR3 nucleotides are TGTGCCTGGAGGCCTGGGGGTCCCTTTGATGAGCAGTTCTTC. The V call is TRBV30, the J call TRBJ2-1; D possibly uses TRBD1 or TRBD2 (5 bases each). Looked up from germline, CDR1 is GTSNPN and CDR2 is SVGIG (reference sequence). Trimming removed 3 bases at V and 8 bases at J, with 17 bases between. The CDR3 consists of 14 residues.

This rearrangement joins TRBV28 to TRBJ1-2; D might be TRBD1 (6 bases). Trimming shortened V by 5 bases and J by 7 bases, and 8 bases separated the two germline ends. CDR3 length: 11 residues. The germline V gene has CDR1 MDHEN and CDR2 SYDVKM. CDR3 residues: CASSRGAGYTF. The CDR3 DNA follows: TGTGCCAGCAGTCGGGGGGCTGGCTACACCTTC.

The chain couples TRBV18 to TRBJ2-7; no definite D call. V lost 4 bases and J 2 bases, leaving 3 bases between the germline ends. Germline V gene sequence: CDR1 KGHSH, CDR2 LQKENI. The CDR3 loop spans 11 amino acids. For the CDR3, the DNA is TGTGCCAGCTCACTACCCTACGAGCAGTACTTC. This encodes CASSLPYEQYF.

J is TRBJ2-3 and V is TRBV9, with D tentatively TRBD2 (6 bases). The CDR3 spans 13 residues. Germline loops: CDR1 SGDLS, CDR2 YYNGEE. With 6 bases removed from V and 0 bases from J, the gap between germline ends came to 8 bases. The CDR3 DNA is TGTGCCAGCACCCGGGGGAGCACAGATACGCAGTATTTT. Its translation is CASTRGSTDTQYF.

Only a few counts were recorded for this clone. The gene calls are TRBV5-1 and TRBJ2-5; D possibly corresponds to TRBD1 (6 bases). V was trimmed by 4 bases and J by 5 bases, leaving 15 bases between them. There are 14 residues in the CDR3. Germline V gene lookup returns CDR1 SGHRS and CDR2 YFSETQ. Here the CDR3 DNA reads TGCGCCAGCAGCGGGACATCCAGGGACGAGACCCAGTACTTC. Translation gives CASSGTSRDETQYF. The full variable domain, with the rest looked up from reference TRBV5-1 and TRBJ2-5, is KAGVTQTPRYLIKTRGQQVTLSCSPISGHRSVSWYQQTPGQGLQFLFEYFSETQRNKGNFPGRFSGRQFSNSRSEMNVSTLELGDSALYLCASSGTSRDETQYFGPGTRLLVL.

The rearrangement joins TRBV9 to TRBJ2-5; D not resolved. CDR1 is SGDLS, CDR2 YYNGEE, per germline. V was shortened by 3 bases and J by 5 bases, with 8 bases between the two germline ends. CDR3 length: 12 residues. The CDR3 region is CASSDRPETQYF. For the CDR3, the DNA is TGTGCCAGCAGCGACCGACCGGAGACCCAGTACTTC.

This chain joins TRBV27 and TRBJ2-7; 10 nucleotides match TRBD1. The CDR3 sequence is 12 residues long. The germline CDR1 and CDR2 sequences are MNHEY and SMNVEV (reference sequence). Germline trimming cut 8 bases from V and 6 bases from J; bases unmatched to any gene: 4. The CDR3 here is CASRDRGPEQYF. The CDR3, as DNA: TGTGCCAGCCGGGACAGGGGACCCGAGCAGTACTTC.

This chain links TRBV7-2 with TRBJ1-5, with 9 bases that match TRBD1. V dropped 5 bases and J dropped 4; count of bases not matched to a gene: 3. Germline CDR1 and CDR2: SGHTA and FQGNSA. The CDR3 extends over 14 amino acids. CDR3 nucleotide sequence: TGTGCCAGCAGCCTCGGGACAGGGAATCAGCCCCAGCATTTT. It codes for CASSLGTGNQPQHF.

This clone occurred a few times. The V and J genes are TRBV18 and TRBJ2-1; D is undetermined. CDR3 length: 14 residues. Germline lookup yields CDR1 KGHSH and CDR2 LQKENI. Trimming left V 6 bases short and J 10 bases short, with 19 bases between. CDR3 region: CASSPEWSRAEQFF. CDR3 nucleotide sequence: TGTGCCAGCTCCCCAGAGTGGAGCCGAGCGGAGCAGTTCTTC. Complete variable domain (other parts from reference TRBV18 and TRBJ2-1): NAGVMQNPRHLVRRRGQEARLRCSPMKGHSHVYWYRQLPEEGLKFMVYLQKENIIDESGMPKERFSAEFPKEGPSILRIQQVVRGDSAAYFCASSPEWSRAEQFFGPGTRLTVL.

This chain links TRBV5-4 with TRBJ2-4; 7 bases are a match to TRBD1. V trimming: 5 bases; J trimming: 5 bases; junction bases outside the gene matches: 7. The germline gives CDR1 SGHNT, CDR2 YYREEE (reference sequence). This CDR3 region has 14 residues. The CDR3 nucleotides read TGTGCCAGCAGTCCAGGGGACAGACAAAACATTCAGTACTTC. Protein sequence: CASSPGDRQNIQYF. The full variable domain, in which reference TRBV5-4 and TRBJ2-4 provide the parts outside the CDR3, is ETGVTQSPTHLIKTRGQQVTLRCSSQSGHNTVSWYQQALGQGPQFIFQYYREEENGRGNFPPRFSGLQFPNYSSELNVNALELDDSALYLCASSPGDRQNIQYFGAGTRLSVL.

The J gene is TRBJ2-7, the V gene TRBV7-2; a weak D match, TRBD1 (5 bases). V lost 1 base and J 1 base, leaving 11 bases between the germline ends. CDR3 length: 15 amino acids. Per germline, CDR1 SGHTA and CDR2 FQGNSA. CDR3 residues: CASSLGGQLSYEQYF. Written as DNA, the CDR3 is TGTGCCAGCAGCTTAGGGGGCCAGCTTTCCTACGAGCAGTACTTC.

This clone was recorded a few times. At the DNA level, this CDR3 is encoded by other sequences in the same sample as well. The V gene is TRBV5-1, the J gene TRBJ2-1; TRBD2 matches at 8 bases. V lost 4 bases to trimming and J lost 0 bases; unmatched junction nucleotides: 6. CDR1 SGHRS and CDR2 YFSETQ come from the germline V gene. The CDR3 consists of 16 residues. The CDR3 reads CASSPTSGSSYNEQFF. The CDR3 nucleotides read TGCGCCAGCAGCCCAACTAGCGGCAGCTCCTACAATGAGCAGTTCTTC.

The table lists this clone with a few counts. V usage is TRBV15 and J usage is TRBJ2-5; a weak D match, TRBD1 (5 bases). V gave up 0 bases and J gave up 2 bases, with 7 bases separating them. The CDR3 is 14 residues long. Germline values: CDR1 LNHNV, CDR2 YYDKDF (reference sequence). The CDR3 bases are TGTGCCACCAGCAGAGATCAGGGACAAGAGACCCAGTACTTC. Encoded protein: CATSRDQGQETQYF.

The chain uses TRBV7-9 and TRBJ2-7, with a tentative D call TRBD2 (5 bases). Germline V lookup: CDR1 SEHNR, CDR2 FQNEAQ (reference sequence). This CDR3 is 14 amino acids long. V lost 5 bases and J 5 bases, leaving 16 bases between the germline ends. CDR3: CASSPRADGHEQYF. CDR3 nucleotide sequence: TGTGCCAGCAGCCCGAGGGCAGATGGTCACGAGCAGTACTTC.

This clone was picked up a small number of times. The V gene is TRBV9, the J gene TRBJ2-7; 11 bases align to TRBD2. The CDR3 is 15 residues long. Per germline, CDR1 SGDLS and CDR2 YYNGEE. The ends lost 0 bases at V and 4 bases at J; junction bases unmatched: 3. CDR3 nucleotides: TGTGCCAGCAGCGTAGCACTAGCGGGAGAATACGAGCAGTACTTC. Protein: CASSVALAGEYEQYF.

This chain uses TRBV30 with TRBJ2-1, with no clear D. Germline V lookup: CDR1 GTSNPN, CDR2 SVGIG (reference sequence). With 2 bases removed from V and 2 bases from J, the gap between germline ends came to 13 bases. The CDR3 sequence is 15 residues long. The DNA of the CDR3 is TGTGCCTGGAGTCTGAAGCCGACCCCCTACAATGAGCAGTTCTTC. This translates into CAWSLKPTPYNEQFF.

The chain employs TRBV18 and TRBJ2-3; a possible D gene is TRBD1 (5 bases). Trimming cost V 2 bases and J 0 bases, with 9 bases left between them. The CDR3 runs to 15 residues. The germline gives CDR1 KGHSH, CDR2 LQKENI. CDR3 amino acids: CASSPDRSSTDTQYF. CDR3 DNA: TGTGCCAGCTCACCAGACAGATCTAGCACAGATACGCAGTATTTT.

In its sample, this clone was seen a few times. The rearrangement links TRBV4-1 to TRBJ2-4; 9 positions match TRBD2. The V and J ends lost 1 base and 0 bases, in that order; junction bases with no gene match: 7. The CDR3 runs to 18 residues. Germline assignment: CDR1 MGHRA and CDR2 YSYEKL. CDR3 loop: CASSQGAAGGVAKNIQYF. The CDR3 DNA is TGCGCCAGCAGCCAAGGTGCAGCGGGAGGTGTAGCCAAAAACATTCAGTACTTC.

The chain has TRBV27 and TRBJ2-1, with 9 bases matching TRBD1. From germline, CDR1 is MNHEY and CDR2 SMNVEV (reference sequence). Germline trimming cut 3 bases from V and 8 bases from J; bases unmatched to any gene: 5. The CDR3 runs 14 residues. The CDR3 sequence is CASSFLGQGYEQFF. CDR3 bases: TGTGCCAGCAGTTTTTTGGGACAGGGCTATGAGCAGTTCTTC.

This clone was picked up a small number of times. This chain connects TRBV23-1 to TRBJ2-7; TRBD2 agrees at 7 bases. TRBV23-1 is placed among ORFs of uncertain function. J gave up 0 bases and V 2 bases, and 4 bases lay outside the gene matches. There are 15 residues in the CDR3. The CDR3 DNA reads TGCGCCAGCAGTCAAGGAGCGGGGAGCTCCTACGAGCAGTACTTC. Its protein product is CASSQGAGSSYEQYF.